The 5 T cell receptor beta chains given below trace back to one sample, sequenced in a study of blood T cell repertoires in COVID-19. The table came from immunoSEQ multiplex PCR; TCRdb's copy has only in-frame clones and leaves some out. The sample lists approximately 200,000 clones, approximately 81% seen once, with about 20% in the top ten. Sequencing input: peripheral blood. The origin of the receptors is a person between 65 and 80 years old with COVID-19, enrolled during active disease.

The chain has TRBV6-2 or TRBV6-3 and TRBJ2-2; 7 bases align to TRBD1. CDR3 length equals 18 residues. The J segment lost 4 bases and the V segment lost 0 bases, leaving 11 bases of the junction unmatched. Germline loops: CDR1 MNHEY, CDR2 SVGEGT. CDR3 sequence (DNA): TGTGCCAGCAGTTACTCTAGATCAGGGGGTGGAATCACCGGGGAGCTGTTTTTT. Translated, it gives CASSYSRSGGGITGELFF.

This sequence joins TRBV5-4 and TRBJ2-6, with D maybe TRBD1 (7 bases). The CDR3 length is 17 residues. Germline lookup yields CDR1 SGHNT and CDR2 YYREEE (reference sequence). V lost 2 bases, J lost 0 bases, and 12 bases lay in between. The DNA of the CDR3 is TGTGCCAGCAGCTTCGGAGGGACAGACTCTGGGGCCAACGTCCTGACTTTC. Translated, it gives CASSFGGTDSGANVLTF.

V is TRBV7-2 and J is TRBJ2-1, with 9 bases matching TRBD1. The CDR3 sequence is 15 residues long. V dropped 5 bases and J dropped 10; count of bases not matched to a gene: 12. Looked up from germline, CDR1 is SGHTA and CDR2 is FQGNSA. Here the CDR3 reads CASSPRQGGLGEQFF. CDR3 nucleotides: TGTGCCAGCAGCCCCAGACAGGGGGGACTGGGGGAGCAGTTCTTC.

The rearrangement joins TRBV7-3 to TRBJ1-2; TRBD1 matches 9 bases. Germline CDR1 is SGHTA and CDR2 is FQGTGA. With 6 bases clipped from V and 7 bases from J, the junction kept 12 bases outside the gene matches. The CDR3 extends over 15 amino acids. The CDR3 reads CASRGTGGPLGGYTF. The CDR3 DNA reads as TGTGCCAGCAGGGGTACAGGGGGCCCCCTTGGTGGCTACACCTTC.

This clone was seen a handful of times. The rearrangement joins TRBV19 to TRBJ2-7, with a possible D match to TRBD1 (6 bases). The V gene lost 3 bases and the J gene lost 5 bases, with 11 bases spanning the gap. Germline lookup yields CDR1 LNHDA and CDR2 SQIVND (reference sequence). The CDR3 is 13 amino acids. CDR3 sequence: CASSIQGKNEQYF. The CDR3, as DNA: TGTGCCAGTAGTATCCAGGGGAAGAACGAGCAGTACTTC.